These 13 T cell receptor beta chains share one sample of origin, sequenced in a study of tumor-infiltrating lymphocytes in localized non-small cell lung cancer. Measured with immunoSEQ multiplex PCR; TCRdb has only the in-frame clones, and not every one. The sample consists of under 8,500 clones, less than 80% of them appearing once. Sequencing was done on a sample of lung tumor tissue. Receptor source: a human donor with non-small cell lung cancer.

The table lists this clone with a few counts. The chain couples TRBV30 to TRBJ2-7, with a weak D call TRBD2 (5 bases). The CDR3 totals 15 residues. V lost 0 bases, J lost 5 bases, and 17 bases lay in between. The germline CDR1 and CDR2 sequences are GTSNPN and SVGIG (reference sequence). CDR3 amino acids: CAWSVLGLTIHEQYF. In DNA form, the CDR3 reads TGTGCCTGGAGTGTCCTCGGATTGACTATCCACGAGCAGTACTTC.

The chain recombines TRBV10-1 with TRBJ2-2; D is possibly TRBD2 (5 bases). This CDR3 has 15 residues. V was cut by 2 bases and J by 4 bases, with 11 bases left in between. Germline assignment: CDR1 WNHNN and CDR2 SYGVQD (reference sequence). CDR3 in DNA: TGCGCCAGCAGTGAGCGCCGGGAAGGCACCGGGGAGCTGTTTTTT. Translated, it gives CASSERREGTGELFF.

The CDR3 is CASSQDGNWGSYNEQFF. For the CDR3, the DNA is TGTGCCAGCAGCCAAGATGGGAATTGGGGATCCTACAATGAGCAGTTCTTC. This chain connects TRBV14 to TRBJ2-1; D is undetermined. CDR3 length equals 17 residues. V was clipped by 0 bases and J by 1 base, with 13 bases between them. CDR1 is SGHDN, CDR2 FVKESK, per germline.

As for this clone: The identical CDR3 is also encoded by other nucleotide sequences in the sample. The chain employs TRBV5-5 and TRBJ2-7, with no clear D. The germline V gene encodes CDR1 SGHKS and CDR2 YYEKEE (reference sequence). The CDR3 totals 14 residues. Deletions cut 2 bases from V and 4 bases from J, with 13 bases between. CDR3 DNA: TGTGCCAGCAGCTTACGCGGCACTGATTACGAGCAGTACTTC. It yields the protein CASSLRGTDYEQYF.

Only a few counts were recorded for this clone. This chain uses TRBV7-9 with TRBJ2-1, with D uncertain. The V end was cut by 3 bases, the J end by 0 bases, with 12 bases between. Germline V CDR1 and CDR2: SEHNR, FQNEAQ (reference sequence). The CDR3 is 16 residues long. As DNA, the CDR3 is TGTGCCAGCAGCTTCCCGGGCTTCGACTCCTACAATGAGCAGTTCTTC. Translation: CASSFPGFDSYNEQFF.

This clone rates as medium-sized. The chain has TRBV9 and TRBJ1-3; D not certain. Germline CDR1 reads SGDLS; CDR2 reads YYNGEE. The CDR3 sequence is 13 residues long. Trimming shortened V by 2 bases and J by 5 bases, and 8 bases separated the two germline ends. The CDR3 DNA sequence: TGTGCCAGCAGCGTTGACATGAGAAACACCATATATTTT. Protein product: CASSVDMRNTIYF.

This chain joins TRBV28 and TRBJ1-2; D might be TRBD1 (5 bases). CDR3 length: 12 residues. Germline CDR1 is MDHEN and CDR2 is SYDVKM. V was cut by 7 bases and J by 4 bases, with 10 bases left in between. In nucleotides, the CDR3 is TGTGCCAGCACTACAGGCTCCTATGGCTACACCTTC. Its protein is CASTTGSYGYTF.

The chain uses TRBV30 and TRBJ2-1; D is perhaps TRBD1 or TRBD2 (6 bases each). The V gene's germline CDR1 is GTSNPN and CDR2 SVGIG (reference sequence). The CDR3 consists of 12 residues. V was cut by 5 bases and J by 9 bases, with 14 bases left in between. Here the CDR3 reads CAWGGGPGEQFF. CDR3 sequence (DNA): TGTGCCTGGGGAGGGGGTCCTGGTGAGCAGTTCTTC.

This chain uses TRBV19 with TRBJ2-3; 9 nucleotides align to TRBD2. V shed 3 bases, J shed 2 bases, and the junction held 6 bases outside the gene matches. This CDR3 region has 16 residues. The germline gives CDR1 LNHDA, CDR2 SQIVND (reference sequence). CDR3 coding DNA: TGTGCCAGTAGTATCTTAGCGGGAGTCACCACAGATACGCAGTATTTT. It encodes CASSILAGVTTDTQYF.

The rearrangement joins TRBV2 to TRBJ2-7; possible D gene TRBD1, 5 bases. Trimming took 3 bases from V and 6 from J, leaving 18 bases between them. CDR3 length equals 15 residues. Germline-derived CDR1 and CDR2 are SNHLY and FYNNEI. CDR3: CASSDDLGQGSEQYF. The CDR3 DNA is TGTGCCAGCAGTGACGATTTGGGGCAGGGTAGCGAGCAGTACTTC.

The rearrangement links TRBV7-9 to TRBJ2-7, with no clear D. This CDR3 has 15 residues. With 8 bases removed from V and 2 bases from J, the gap between germline ends came to 19 bases. Germline loops: CDR1 SEHNR, CDR2 FQNEAQ (reference sequence). DNA for the CDR3: TGTGCCAGCCGCGACTCGTTCAGCCCTCCCTACGAGCAGTACTTC. Translation: CASRDSFSPPYEQYF.

The chain carries TRBV5-4 and TRBJ2-7; D is uncertain. Germline assignment: CDR1 SGHNT and CDR2 YYREEE (reference sequence). V was shortened by 1 base and J by 5 bases, with 16 bases between the two germline ends. The CDR3 extends over 15 amino acids. CDR3 region: CASSLTKGSVHEQYF. In nucleotides, the CDR3 is TGTGCCAGCAGCTTGACGAAAGGTTCTGTCCACGAGCAGTACTTC.

The chain uses TRBV5-4 and TRBJ2-5; D not resolved. V shed 2 bases and J shed 4 bases, with 15 bases lying between them. The CDR3 totals 15 residues. CDR1 is SGHNT and CDR2 is YYREEE in the germline V gene (reference sequence). CDR3 sequence: CASSFGRMGGETQYF. The CDR3 region has the DNA TGTGCCAGCAGCTTCGGGCGCATGGGCGGAGAGACCCAGTACTTC.